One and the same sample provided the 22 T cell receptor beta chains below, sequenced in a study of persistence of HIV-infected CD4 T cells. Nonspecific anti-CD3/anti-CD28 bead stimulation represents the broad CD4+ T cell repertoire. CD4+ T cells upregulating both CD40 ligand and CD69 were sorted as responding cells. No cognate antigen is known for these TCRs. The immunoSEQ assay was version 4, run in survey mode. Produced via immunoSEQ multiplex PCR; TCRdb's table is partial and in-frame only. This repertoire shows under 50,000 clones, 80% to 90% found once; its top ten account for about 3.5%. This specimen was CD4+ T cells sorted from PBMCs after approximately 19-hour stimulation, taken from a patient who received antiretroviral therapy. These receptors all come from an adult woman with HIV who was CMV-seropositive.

The CDR3 spells CASSSHARDRGDEQYF. CDR3 nucleotides: TGTGCCAGCAGCTCTCACGCCCGGGACAGGGGTGACGAGCAGTACTTC. The chain carries TRBV5-5 and TRBJ2-7; 10 bases are a match to TRBD1. The germline V gene has CDR1 SGHKS and CDR2 YYEKEE (reference sequence). The V segment lost 3 bases and the J segment 5 bases; nucleotides outside the gene matches: 11. The CDR3 covers 16 residues.

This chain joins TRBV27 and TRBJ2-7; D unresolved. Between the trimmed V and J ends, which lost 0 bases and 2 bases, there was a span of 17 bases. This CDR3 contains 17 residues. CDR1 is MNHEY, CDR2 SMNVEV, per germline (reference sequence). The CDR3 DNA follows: TGTGCCAGCAGTTTATCTTCACCCCGGCTAACCCCCTACGAGCAGTACTTC. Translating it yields CASSLSSPRLTPYEQYF.

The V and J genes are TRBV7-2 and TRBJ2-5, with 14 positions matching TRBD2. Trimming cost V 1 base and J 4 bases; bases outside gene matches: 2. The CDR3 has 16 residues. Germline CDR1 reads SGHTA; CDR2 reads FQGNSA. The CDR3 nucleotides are TGTGCCAGCAGCTTAGGACTAGCGGGGGGGGCAGAGACCCAGTACTTC. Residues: CASSLGLAGGAETQYF.

The CDR3 loop is CASSQGQGLSGYTF. CDR3 coding DNA: TGTGCCAGCAGCCAAGGACAGGGTTTGAGTGGCTACACCTTC. The chain has TRBV3-1 (or the pseudogene TRBV3-2) and TRBJ1-2; TRBD1 aligns across 7 bases. CDR3 length: 14 residues. The germline V gene encodes CDR1 LGHDT and CDR2 YNNKEL (reference sequence). The V segment lost 1 base and the J segment 7 bases; nucleotides outside the gene matches: 6.

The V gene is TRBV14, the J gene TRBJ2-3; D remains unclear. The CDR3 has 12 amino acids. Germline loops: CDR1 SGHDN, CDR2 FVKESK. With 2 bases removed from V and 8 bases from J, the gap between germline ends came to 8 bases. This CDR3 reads CASSQTLGTQYF. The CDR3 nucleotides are TGTGCCAGCAGCCAAACTCTGGGTACGCAGTATTTT.

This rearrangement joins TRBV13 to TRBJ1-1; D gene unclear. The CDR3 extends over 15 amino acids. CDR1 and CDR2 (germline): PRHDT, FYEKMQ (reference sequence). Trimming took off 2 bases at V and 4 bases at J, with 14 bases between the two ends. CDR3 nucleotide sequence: TGTGCCAGCAGCTTAAATGTTGGACCGGGCACTGAAGCTTTCTTT. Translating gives CASSLNVGPGTEAFF.

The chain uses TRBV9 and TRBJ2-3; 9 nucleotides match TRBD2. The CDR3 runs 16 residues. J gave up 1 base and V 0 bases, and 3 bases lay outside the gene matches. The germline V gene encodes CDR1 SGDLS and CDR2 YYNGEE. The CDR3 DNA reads TGTGCCAGCAGCGTAGCTCCTAGCGGGGGCACAGATACGCAGTATTTT. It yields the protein CASSVAPSGGTDTQYF.

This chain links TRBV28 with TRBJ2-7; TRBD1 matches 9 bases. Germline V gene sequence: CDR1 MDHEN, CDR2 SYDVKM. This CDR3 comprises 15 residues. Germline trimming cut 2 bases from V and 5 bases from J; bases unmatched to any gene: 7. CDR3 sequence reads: CASSLPGTGSNEQYF. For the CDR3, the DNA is TGTGCCAGCAGTTTACCCGGGACAGGGTCCAACGAGCAGTACTTC.

The CDR3, as DNA: TGTGCCATAACCGGGACCCCAAATGAAAAACTGTTTTTT. Amino acid sequence: CAITGTPNEKLFF. The rearrangement links TRBV10-3 to TRBJ1-4, with D perhaps TRBD1 (5 bases). Trimming took off 9 bases at V and 5 bases at J, with 13 bases between the two ends. Germline CDR1 and CDR2: ENHRY and SYGVKD. This CDR3 contains 13 residues.

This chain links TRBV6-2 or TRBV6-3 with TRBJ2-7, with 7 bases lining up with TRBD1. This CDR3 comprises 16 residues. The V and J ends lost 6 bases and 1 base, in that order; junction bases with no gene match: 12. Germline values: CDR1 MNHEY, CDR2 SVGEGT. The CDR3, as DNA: TGTGCCAGCAGCGACGCTGACAGGGAATTTTCCTACGAGCAGTACTTC. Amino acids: CASSDADREFSYEQYF.

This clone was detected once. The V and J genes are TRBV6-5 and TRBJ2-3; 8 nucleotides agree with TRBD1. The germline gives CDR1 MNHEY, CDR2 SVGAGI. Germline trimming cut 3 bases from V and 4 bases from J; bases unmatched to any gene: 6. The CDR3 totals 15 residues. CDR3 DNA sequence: TGTGCCAGCAGTTATCGGACAGGGAGGCCAGATACGCAGTATTTT. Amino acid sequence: CASSYRTGRPDTQYF.

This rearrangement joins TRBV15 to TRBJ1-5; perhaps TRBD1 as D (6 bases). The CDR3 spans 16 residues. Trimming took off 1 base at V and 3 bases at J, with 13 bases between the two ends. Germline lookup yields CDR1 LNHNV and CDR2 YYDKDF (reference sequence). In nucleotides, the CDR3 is TGTGCCACCAGCAGAGTAGGGGGGAGGTTCAATCAGCCCCAGCATTTT. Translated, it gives CATSRVGGRFNQPQHF.

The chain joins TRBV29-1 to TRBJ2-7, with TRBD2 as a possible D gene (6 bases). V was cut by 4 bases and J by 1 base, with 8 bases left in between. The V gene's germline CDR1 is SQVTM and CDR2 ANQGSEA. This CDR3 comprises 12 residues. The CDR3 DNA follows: TGCAGCGTTGGGAGGGGTTCCTACGAGCAGTACTTC. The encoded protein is CSVGRGSYEQYF.

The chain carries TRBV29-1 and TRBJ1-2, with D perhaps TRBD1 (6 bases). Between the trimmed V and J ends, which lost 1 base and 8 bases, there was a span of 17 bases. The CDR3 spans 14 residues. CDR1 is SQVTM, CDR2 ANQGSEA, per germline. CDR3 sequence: CSVEARDTGAGYTF. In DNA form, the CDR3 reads TGCAGCGTTGAAGCACGGGACACAGGCGCGGGCTACACCTTC. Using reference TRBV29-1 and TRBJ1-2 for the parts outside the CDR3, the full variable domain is SAVISQKPSRDICQRGTSLTIQCQVDSQVTMMFWYRQQPGQSLTLIATANQGSEATYESGFVIDKFPISRPNLTFSTLTVSNMSPEDSSIYLCSVEARDTGAGYTFGSGTRLTVV.

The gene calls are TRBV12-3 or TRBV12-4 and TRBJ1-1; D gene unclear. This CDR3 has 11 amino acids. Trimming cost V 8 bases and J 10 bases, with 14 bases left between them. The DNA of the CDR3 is TGTGCCAGCGTGAGGGCAGACACAGCTTTCTTT. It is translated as CASVRADTAFF.

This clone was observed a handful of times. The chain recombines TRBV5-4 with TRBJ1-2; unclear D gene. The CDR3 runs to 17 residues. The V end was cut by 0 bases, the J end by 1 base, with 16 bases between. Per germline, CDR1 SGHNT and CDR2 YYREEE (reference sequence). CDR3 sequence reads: CASSLDVRQTFNYGYTF. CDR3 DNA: TGTGCCAGCAGCTTGGATGTTCGGCAGACTTTTAACTATGGCTACACCTTC.

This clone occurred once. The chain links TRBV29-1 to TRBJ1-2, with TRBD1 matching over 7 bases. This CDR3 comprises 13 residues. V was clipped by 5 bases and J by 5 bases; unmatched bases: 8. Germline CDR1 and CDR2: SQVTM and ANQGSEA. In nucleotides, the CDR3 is TGCAGCGTTCTGGGACAGAACCTTTATGGCTACACCTTC. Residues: CSVLGQNLYGYTF.

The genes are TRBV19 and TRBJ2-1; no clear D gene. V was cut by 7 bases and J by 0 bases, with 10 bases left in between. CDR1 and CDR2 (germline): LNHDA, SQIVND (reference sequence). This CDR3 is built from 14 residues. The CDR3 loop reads CASTLDRSYNEQFF. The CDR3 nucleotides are TGTGCCAGTACCCTCGATCGCTCCTACAATGAGCAGTTCTTC. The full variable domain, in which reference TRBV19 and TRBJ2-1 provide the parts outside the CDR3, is DGGITQSPKYLFRKEGQNVTLSCEQNLNHDAMYWYRQDPGQGLRLIYYSQIVNDFQKGDIAEGYSVSREKKESFPLTVTSAQKNPTAFYLCASTLDRSYNEQFFGPGTRLTVL.

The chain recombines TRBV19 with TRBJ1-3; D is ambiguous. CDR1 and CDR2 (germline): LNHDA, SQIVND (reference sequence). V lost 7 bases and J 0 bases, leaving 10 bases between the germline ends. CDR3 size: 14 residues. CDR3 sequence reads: CASKMIGSGNTIYF. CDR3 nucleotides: TGTGCCAGTAAAATGATAGGCTCTGGAAACACCATATATTTT. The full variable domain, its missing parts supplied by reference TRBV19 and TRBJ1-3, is DGGITQSPKYLFRKEGQNVTLSCEQNLNHDAMYWYRQDPGQGLRLIYYSQIVNDFQKGDIAEGYSVSREKKESFPLTVTSAQKNPTAFYLCASKMIGSGNTIYFGEGSWLTVV.

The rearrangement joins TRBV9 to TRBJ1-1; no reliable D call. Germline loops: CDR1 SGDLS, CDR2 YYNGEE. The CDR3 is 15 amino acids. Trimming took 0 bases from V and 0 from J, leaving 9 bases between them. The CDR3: CASSVVQRMNTEAFF. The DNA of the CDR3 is TGTGCCAGCAGCGTAGTACAACGGATGAACACTGAAGCTTTCTTT.

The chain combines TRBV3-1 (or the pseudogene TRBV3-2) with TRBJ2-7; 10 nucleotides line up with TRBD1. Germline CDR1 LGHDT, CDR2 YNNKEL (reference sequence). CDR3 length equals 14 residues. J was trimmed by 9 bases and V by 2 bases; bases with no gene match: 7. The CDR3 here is CASSQKTGGRGQYF. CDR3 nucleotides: TGTGCCAGCAGCCAAAAGACAGGGGGCAGGGGGCAGTACTTC.

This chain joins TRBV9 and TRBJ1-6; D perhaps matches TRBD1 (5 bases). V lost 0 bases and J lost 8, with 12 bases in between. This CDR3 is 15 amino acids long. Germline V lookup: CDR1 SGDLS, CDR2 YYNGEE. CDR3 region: CASSVDQGNYSPLHF. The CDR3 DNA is TGTGCCAGCAGCGTAGATCAGGGAAACTATTCACCCCTCCACTTT.